The next 25 T cell receptor beta chains were all read from a single sample in a study of cytomegalovirus exposure and HLA in healthy donors. Primers for the PCR totalled 60 Vbeta and 13 Jbeta. Produced via immunoSEQ multiplex PCR; TCRdb's table is partial and in-frame only. The table shows 110,000 to 150,000 clones, with roughly 80% occurring only once. Material: PBMCs. These receptors were obtained from a man in his forties or fifties in good health and CMV-seropositive.

The chain links TRBV18 to TRBJ2-5; TRBD1 might be the D (5 bases). This CDR3 is 16 amino acids long. Trimming took 2 bases from V and 0 from J, leaving 13 bases between them. Germline-derived CDR1 and CDR2 are KGHSH and LQKENI. CDR3: CASSPSRTPYQETQYF. CDR3 DNA: TGTGCCAGCTCACCATCCCGGACACCGTACCAAGAGACCCAGTACTTC.

The J gene is TRBJ1-1, the V gene TRBV15; the match to TRBD1 covers 7 bases. V dropped 4 bases and J dropped 9; count of bases not matched to a gene: 14. Germline CDR1 LNHNV, CDR2 YYDKDF (reference sequence). CDR3 length: 15 amino acids. The DNA of the CDR3 is TGTGCCACCAGCACGGGAGACAGGGCCGCACTGAAAGCTTTCTTT. Amino acid sequence: CATSTGDRAALKAFF.

This clone was detected only once. The gene calls are TRBV6-6 and TRBJ1-2; maybe TRBD1 (6 bases). V dropped 6 bases and J dropped 2 bases, with 13 bases sitting between them. The CDR3 has 14 amino acids. Germline CDR1 is MNHNY and CDR2 is SVGAGI (reference sequence). The CDR3 spells CASSPRTVNYGYTF. The CDR3 bases are TGTGCCAGCAGCCCCCGGACAGTCAACTATGGCTACACCTTC.

As to this clone: The junction departs from the called germline gene at one end, perhaps through a read error. CDR3 in DNA: TGCGCCAGCAGCCAAGATGGAGGGGGCTACTACAATGGGCAGTTCTTC. This encodes CASSQDGGGYYNGQFF. This sequence joins TRBV4-3 and TRBJ2-1, with D possibly being TRBD1 (7 bases). The CDR3 has 16 residues. Germline CDR1 and CDR2: LGHNA and YSLEER.

The table lists this clone with a count of one. The chain combines TRBV5-4 with TRBJ2-5; TRBD2 agrees at 7 bases. This CDR3 spans 15 amino acids. Per germline, CDR1 SGHNT and CDR2 YYREEE (reference sequence). With 0 bases clipped from V and 5 bases from J, the junction kept 7 bases outside the gene matches. The CDR3 region has the DNA TGTGCCAGCAGCTTGGCCATGGGGGAGGGGGAGACCCAGTACTTC. It specifies CASSLAMGEGETQYF. The full variable domain, with the rest looked up from reference TRBV5-4 and TRBJ2-5, is ETGVTQSPTHLIKTRGQQVTLRCSSQSGHNTVSWYQQALGQGPQFIFQYYREEENGRGNFPPRFSGLQFPNYSSELNVNALELDDSALYLCASSLAMGEGETQYFGPGTRLLVL.

Remarks on this clone: A junction boundary mismatches the germline segment, possibly from a read error. The chain carries TRBV7-7 and TRBJ1-1; D gene uncertain. CDR3 length: 13 residues. Germline V lookup: CDR1 SSHAT, CDR2 FNYEAQ (reference sequence). CDR3 in amino acids: CASSLAEGTEAFF. The CDR3 bases are TGTGCTAGCAGCTTAGCGGAGGGCACTGAAGCTTTCTTT.

The chain carries TRBV5-1 and TRBJ2-5; D remains ambiguous. Germline V gene sequence: CDR1 SGHRS, CDR2 YFSETQ. The CDR3 length is 15 residues. Trimming removed 0 bases from V and 5 bases from J, with 14 bases in between. CDR3: CASSLGGTGGETQYF. DNA for the CDR3: TGCGCCAGCAGCTTGGGAGGCACGGGTGGGGAGACCCAGTACTTC.

The chain has TRBV5-6 and TRBJ1-3; 7 nucleotides align to TRBD1. V shed 4 bases and J 4 bases; nucleotides not matched to a gene: 5. The CDR3 spans 14 residues. Germline V CDR1 and CDR2: SGHDT, YYEEEE. The CDR3 region is CASSRRQGGNTIYF. CDR3 DNA: TGTGCCAGCAGCCGCAGACAGGGCGGAAACACCATATATTTT. The variable domain in full, completed from reference TRBV5-6 and TRBJ1-3, reads DAGVTQSPTHLIKTRGQQVTLRCSPKSGHDTVSWYQQALGQGPQFIFQYYEEEERQRGNFPDRFSGHQFPNYSSELNVNALLLGDSALYLCASSRRQGGNTIYFGEGSWLTVV.

V and J are TRBV27 and TRBJ1-4; the D gene is possibly TRBD1 (5 bases). Germline CDR1 is MNHEY and CDR2 is SMNVEV (reference sequence). The CDR3 consists of 15 residues. Between the trimmed V and J ends, which lost 8 bases and 0 bases, there was a span of 13 bases. CDR3 in amino acids: CASQSGAATNEKLFF. Written as DNA, the CDR3 is TGTGCCAGCCAAAGCGGGGCAGCAACTAATGAAAAACTGTTTTTT.

The chain uses TRBV20-1 and TRBJ1-2, with no clear D. V lost 1 base, J lost 12 bases, and 3 bases lay in between. Germline V gives CDR1 DFQATT, CDR2 SNEGSKA (reference sequence). The CDR3 sequence is 8 residues long. The CDR3 region is CSARADTF. The CDR3 DNA follows: TGCAGTGCTAGAGCGGACACCTTC.

The V gene is TRBV4-3, the J gene TRBJ1-1; TRBD1 is a possible D gene (5 bases). The ends were cut back, 0 bases at V and 3 bases at J, with 14 bases in the middle. This CDR3 has 16 amino acids. The germline CDR1 and CDR2 sequences are LGHNA and YSLEER. The CDR3 loop is CASSQDARGRDTEAFF. For the CDR3, the DNA is TGCGCCAGCAGCCAAGATGCCCGGGGGAGGGACACTGAAGCTTTCTTT.

In this sample, this clone turned up a few times. The J gene is TRBJ1-1, the V gene TRBV4-3, with D perhaps matching TRBD1 (5 bases). The CDR3 extends over 15 amino acids. From germline, CDR1 is LGHNA and CDR2 YSLEER. V lost 1 base to trimming and J lost 4 bases, with 13 bases between them. The CDR3 is CASSQVRWGGTEAFF. In nucleotides, the CDR3 is TGCGCCAGCAGCCAAGTCCGTTGGGGGGGCACTGAAGCTTTCTTT.

The chain couples TRBV5-1 to TRBJ2-3; 7 bases agree with TRBD2. V trimming: 0 bases; J trimming: 6 bases; junction bases outside the gene matches: 7. Germline V CDR1 and CDR2: SGHRS, YFSETQ. This CDR3 spans 15 amino acids. Here the CDR3 DNA reads TGCGCCAGCAGCTTGGGACTTAAAGCGGGGGATACGCAGTATTTT. This codes for CASSLGLKAGDTQYF.

This chain uses TRBV7-2 with TRBJ1-1; TRBD1 might be the D (5 bases). The CDR3 runs 14 residues. Germline V gene sequence: CDR1 SGHTA, CDR2 FQGNSA. V was clipped by 1 base and J by 4 bases, with 10 bases between them. The CDR3 protein is CASSLVGQFTEAFF. The CDR3 bases are TGTGCCAGCAGCTTAGTGGGGCAGTTCACTGAAGCTTTCTTT. The full variable domain, its missing parts supplied by reference TRBV7-2 and TRBJ1-1, is GAGVSQSPSNKVTEKGKDVELRCDPISGHTALYWYRQSLGQGLEFLIYFQGNSAPDKSGLPSDRFSAERTGGSVSTLTIQRTQQEDSAVYLCASSLVGQFTEAFFGQGTRLTVV.

This clone was counted only a few times. J is TRBJ1-2 and V is TRBV7-6; no reliable D call. Looked up from germline, CDR1 is SGHVS and CDR2 is FNYEAQ. Between the trimmed V and J ends, which lost 1 base and 2 bases, there was a span of 5 bases. The CDR3 spans 13 residues. CDR3 DNA: TGTGCCAGCAGCTTAGGGCCGAACTATGGCTACACCTTC. It encodes CASSLGPNYGYTF.

DNA for the CDR3: TGTGCCAGCGGCCACAGGGGGCAAGAGACCCAGTACTTC. This translates into CASGHRGQETQYF. This chain links TRBV2 with TRBJ2-5; 8 bases match TRBD1. Germline-derived CDR1 and CDR2 are SNHLY and FYNNEI. The V segment lost 8 bases and the J segment 2 bases; nucleotides outside the gene matches: 4. The CDR3 is made up of 13 amino acids. Looking up the rest from reference TRBV2 and TRBJ2-5 gives the full variable domain: EPEVTQTPSHQVTQMGQEVILRCVPISNHLYFYWYRQILGQKVEFLVSFYNNEISEKSEIFDDQFSVERPDGSNFTLKIRSTKLEDSAMYFCASGHRGQETQYFGPGTRLLVL.

The chain recombines TRBV19 with TRBJ1-5; D uncertain. The CDR3 is 11 residues long. V lost 8 bases and J lost 6, with 8 bases in between. The V gene's germline CDR1 is LNHDA and CDR2 SQIVND (reference sequence). The CDR3 reads CASGEGQPQHF. The CDR3 nucleotides read TGTGCCAGTGGGGAGGGTCAGCCCCAGCATTTT.

The genes are TRBV28 and TRBJ2-7; possible D gene TRBD1, 6 bases. Germline V gives CDR1 MDHEN, CDR2 SYDVKM. V lost 3 bases and J lost 4, with 16 bases in between. The CDR3 has 15 amino acids. This CDR3 reads CASSFRRDTSYEQYF. In nucleotides, the CDR3 is TGTGCCAGCAGTTTTCGCCGGGACACTTCTTACGAGCAGTACTTC.

V gene TRBV5-1 combines with J gene TRBJ2-5, with TRBD2 matching 7 bases. In germline, CDR1 is SGHRS, CDR2 YFSETQ. The length of the CDR3 is 15 residues. V lost 3 bases and J lost 3; bases outside the gene matches: 8. The CDR3 protein is CASSWWASGEETQYF. CDR3 DNA: TGCGCCAGCAGCTGGTGGGCTAGCGGCGAAGAGACCCAGTACTTC.

The chain joins TRBV27 to TRBJ2-5; 11 bases are shared with TRBD2. The V gene end was trimmed by 3 bases and the J gene end by 3 bases; junction bases not matched to a gene: 6. CDR3 size: 16 residues. Germline CDR1 is MNHEY and CDR2 is SMNVEV (reference sequence). In DNA, the CDR3 is TGTGCCAGCAGTTTCACTTTGGGACTAGCGGAAGAGACCCAGTACTTC. Translated, it gives CASSFTLGLAEETQYF.

Turning to this clone: One junction end disagrees with the germline gene, perhaps due to a read error. The V gene is TRBV28, the J gene TRBJ1-3, with D tentatively TRBD1 (5 bases). Per germline, CDR1 MDHEN and CDR2 SYDVKM. The CDR3 covers 16 residues. CDR3 protein: CASSLSPGGDGNTIYF. In nucleotides, the CDR3 is TGTGCCAGCAGCTTATCACCCGGAGGGGACGGAAACACCATATATTTT. The full variable domain, with the rest looked up from reference TRBV28 and TRBJ1-3, is DVKVTQSSRYLVKRTGEKVFLECVQDMDHENMFWYRQDPGLGLRLIYFSYDVKMKEKGDIPEGYSVSREKKERFSLILESASTNQTSMYLCASSLSPGGDGNTIYFGEGSWLTVV.

This chain's CDR3 is CASRLAGAGGDTQYF. The CDR3 coding sequence is TGTGCCAGCAGACTAGCGGGGGCGGGGGGGGATACGCAGTATTTT. This chain connects TRBV6-1 to TRBJ2-3; 11 bases line up with TRBD2. With V trimmed by 6 bases and J by 6 bases, 8 bases remained unmatched. CDR3 length: 15 amino acids. Germline CDR1 is MNHNS and CDR2 is SASEGT.

The V call is TRBV5-1, the J call TRBJ1-2, with D possibly being TRBD1 (6 bases). The CDR3 runs 14 residues. V was clipped by 3 bases and J by 2 bases, with 11 bases between them. Per the germline V gene, CDR1 is SGHRS and CDR2 is YFSETQ. CDR3 in DNA: TGCGCCAGCAGCTCCCGGACAGACAACTATGGCTACACCTTC. Its protein is CASSSRTDNYGYTF.

The chain has TRBV27 and TRBJ2-2; D may be TRBD1 (5 bases). V lost 0 bases and J lost 6, with 20 bases in between. The CDR3 contains 18 residues. CDR1 is MNHEY and CDR2 is SMNVEV in the germline V gene (reference sequence). The CDR3 region has the DNA TGTGCCAGCAGTTTATCTTCAGGGTTAGGTAGTTTTGCCGGGGAGCTGTTTTTT. It encodes CASSLSSGLGSFAGELFF.

V gene TRBV10-3 combines with J gene TRBJ1-5, with 8 bases aligning to TRBD1. The CDR3 loop spans 16 amino acids. Germline V gene sequence: CDR1 ENHRY, CDR2 SYGVKD. Trimming cost V 3 bases and J 12 bases; bases outside gene matches: 16. DNA for the CDR3: TGTGCCATCAGTGATAAGACCGACAGGGGTAGAGTGGGCCAGCATTTT. Protein sequence: CAISDKTDRGRVGQHF.